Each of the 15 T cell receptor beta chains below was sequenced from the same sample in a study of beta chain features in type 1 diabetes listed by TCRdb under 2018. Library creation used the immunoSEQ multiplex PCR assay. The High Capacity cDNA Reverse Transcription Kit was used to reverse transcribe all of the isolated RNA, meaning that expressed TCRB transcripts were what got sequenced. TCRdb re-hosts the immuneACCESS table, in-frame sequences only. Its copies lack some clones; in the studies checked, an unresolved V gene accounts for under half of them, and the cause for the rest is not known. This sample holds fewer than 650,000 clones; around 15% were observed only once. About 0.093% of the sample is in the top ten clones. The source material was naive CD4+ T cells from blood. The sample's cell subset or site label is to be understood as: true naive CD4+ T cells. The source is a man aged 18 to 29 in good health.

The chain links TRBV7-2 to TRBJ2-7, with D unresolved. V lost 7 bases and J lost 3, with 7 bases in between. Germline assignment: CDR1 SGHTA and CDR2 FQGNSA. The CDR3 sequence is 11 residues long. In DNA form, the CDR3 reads TGTGCCAGCACCGGGCTCTACGAGCAGTACTTC. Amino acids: CASTGLYEQYF.

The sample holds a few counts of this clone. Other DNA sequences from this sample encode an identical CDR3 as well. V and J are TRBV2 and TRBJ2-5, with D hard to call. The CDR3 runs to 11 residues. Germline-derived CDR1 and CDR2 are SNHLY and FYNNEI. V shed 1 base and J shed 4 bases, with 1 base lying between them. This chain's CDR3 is CASSEVETQYF. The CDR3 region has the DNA TGTGCCAGCAGTGAAGTAGAGACCCAGTACTTC.

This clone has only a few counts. The CDR3 coding sequence is TGTGCCAGCAGCTTCGGAGAAGCCGGGGAGCTGTTTTTT. It is translated as CASSFGEAGELFF. J is TRBJ2-2 and V is TRBV5-5; D not certain. V lost 2 bases and J lost 6, with 8 bases in between. The CDR3 spans 13 residues. CDR1 and CDR2 from the germline V gene are SGHKS and YYEKEE (reference sequence).

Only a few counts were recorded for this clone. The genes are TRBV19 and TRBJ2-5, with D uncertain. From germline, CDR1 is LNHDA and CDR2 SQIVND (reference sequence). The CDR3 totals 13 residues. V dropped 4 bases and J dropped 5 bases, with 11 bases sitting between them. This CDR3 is CASSRKGPETQYF. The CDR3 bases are TGTGCCAGTAGTAGGAAGGGCCCGGAGACCCAGTACTTC.

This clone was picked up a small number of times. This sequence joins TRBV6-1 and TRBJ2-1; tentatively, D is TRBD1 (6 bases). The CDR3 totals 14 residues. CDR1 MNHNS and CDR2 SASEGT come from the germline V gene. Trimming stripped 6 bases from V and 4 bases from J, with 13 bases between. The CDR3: CASRRTDGYNEQFF. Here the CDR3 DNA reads TGTGCCAGCAGGCGGACAGACGGGTACAATGAGCAGTTCTTC.

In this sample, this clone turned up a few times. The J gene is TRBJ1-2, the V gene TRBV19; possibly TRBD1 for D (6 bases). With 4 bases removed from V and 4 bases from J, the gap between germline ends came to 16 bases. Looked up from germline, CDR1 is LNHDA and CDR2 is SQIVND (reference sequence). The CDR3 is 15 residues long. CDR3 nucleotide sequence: TGTGCCAGTAGTACCCGAACGGACAGAATCTATGGCTACACCTTC. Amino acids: CASSTRTDRIYGYTF.

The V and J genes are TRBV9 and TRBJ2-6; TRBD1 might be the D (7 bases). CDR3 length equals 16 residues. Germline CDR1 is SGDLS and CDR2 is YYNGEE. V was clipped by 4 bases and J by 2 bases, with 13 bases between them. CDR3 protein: CASSIRGDTGANVLTF. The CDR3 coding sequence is TGTGCCAGCAGCATCAGGGGGGATACTGGGGCCAACGTCCTGACTTTC.

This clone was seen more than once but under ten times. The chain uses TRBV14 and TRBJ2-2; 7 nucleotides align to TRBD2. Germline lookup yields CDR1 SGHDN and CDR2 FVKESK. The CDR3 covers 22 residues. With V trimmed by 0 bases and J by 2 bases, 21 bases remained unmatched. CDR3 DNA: TGTGCCAGCAGCCAAGACCCCAGCGGGGCCCTGGAGTGGAGGGCCAACACCGGGGAGCTGTTTTTT. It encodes CASSQDPSGALEWRANTGELFF.

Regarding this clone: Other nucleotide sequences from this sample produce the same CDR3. The CDR3 nucleotides are TGTGCCAGCTCACCAATGGAGACCCAGTACTTC. It codes for CASSPMETQYF. The chain uses TRBV18 and TRBJ2-5, with unresolved D. Trimming took off 2 bases at V and 5 bases at J, with 3 bases between the two ends. This CDR3 comprises 11 residues. In germline, CDR1 is KGHSH, CDR2 LQKENI. The whole variable domain, filled in from reference TRBV18 and TRBJ2-5, reads NAGVMQNPRHLVRRRGQEARLRCSPMKGHSHVYWYRQLPEEGLKFMVYLQKENIIDESGMPKERFSAEFPKEGPSILRIQQVVRGDSAAYFCASSPMETQYFGPGTRLLVL.

CDR3 amino acids: CSGGTGGSEAFF. For the CDR3, the DNA is TGCAGCGGCGGGACAGGGGGCAGTGAAGCTTTCTTT. The chain couples TRBV29-1 to TRBJ1-1; 12 nucleotides match TRBD1. Germline assignment: CDR1 SQVTM and CDR2 ANQGSEA. The CDR3 is 12 residues long. The trim removed 7 bases at V and 7 bases at J, leaving 4 bases unmatched. The full variable domain, in which reference TRBV29-1 and TRBJ1-1 provide the parts outside the CDR3, is SAVISQKPSRDICQRGTSLTIQCQVDSQVTMMFWYRQQPGQSLTLIATANQGSEATYESGFVIDKFPISRPNLTFSTLTVSNMSPEDSSIYLCSGGTGGSEAFFGQGTRLTVV.

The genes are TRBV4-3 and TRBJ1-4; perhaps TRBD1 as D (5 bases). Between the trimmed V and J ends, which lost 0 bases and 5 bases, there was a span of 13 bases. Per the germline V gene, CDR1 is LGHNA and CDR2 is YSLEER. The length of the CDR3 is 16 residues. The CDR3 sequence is CASSQDFGHKNEKLFF. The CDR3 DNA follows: TGCGCCAGCAGCCAAGATTTCGGACACAAAAATGAAAAACTGTTTTTT.

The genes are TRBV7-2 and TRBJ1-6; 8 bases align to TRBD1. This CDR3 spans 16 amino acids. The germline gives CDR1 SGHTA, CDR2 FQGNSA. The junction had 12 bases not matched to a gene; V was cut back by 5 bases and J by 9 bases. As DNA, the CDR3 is TGTGCCAGCAGCCCAAGCCAGGGGGCCGCTCGTTCACCCCTCCACTTT. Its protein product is CASSPSQGAARSPLHF.

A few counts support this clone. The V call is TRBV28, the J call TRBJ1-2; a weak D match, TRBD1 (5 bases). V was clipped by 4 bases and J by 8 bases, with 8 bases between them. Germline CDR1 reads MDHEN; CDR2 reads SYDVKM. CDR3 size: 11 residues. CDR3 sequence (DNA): TGTGCCAGCAGTTCGGGGGTGGGCTACACCTTC. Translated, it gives CASSSGVGYTF.

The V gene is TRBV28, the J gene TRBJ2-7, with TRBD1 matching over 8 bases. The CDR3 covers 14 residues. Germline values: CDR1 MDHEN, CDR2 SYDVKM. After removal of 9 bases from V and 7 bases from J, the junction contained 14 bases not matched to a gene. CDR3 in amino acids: CASYGGRGLYEQYF. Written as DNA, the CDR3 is TGTGCCAGTTATGGGGGCAGGGGGCTTTATGAGCAGTACTTC.

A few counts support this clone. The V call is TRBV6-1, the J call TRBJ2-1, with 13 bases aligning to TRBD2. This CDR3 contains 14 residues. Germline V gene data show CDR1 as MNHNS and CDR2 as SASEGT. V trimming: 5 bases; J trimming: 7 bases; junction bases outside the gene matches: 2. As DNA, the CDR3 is TGTGCCAGCAGTACGGGACTAGCGGGGAATGAGCAGTTCTTC. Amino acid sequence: CASSTGLAGNEQFF.